The 6 T cell receptor beta chains in this list originate from one sample, sequenced in a study of early T cells in non-severe SARS-CoV-2 infection. TCRdb fed the 5' RACE reads into MiXCR, producing one record per CDR3 protein. The table has tens of thousands of distinct CDR3 sequences, 15% to 20% seen once. The sequences come from whole blood, collected at baseline. The receptors were gathered from an adult who was a healthcare worker with PCR-confirmed SARS-CoV-2 infection or an uninfected control (not recorded which).

This chain connects TRBV9 to TRBJ2-5, with D uncertain. The CDR3 is 14 amino acids. V was cut by 0 bases and J by 1 base, with 7 bases left in between. Per the germline V gene, CDR1 is SGDLS and CDR2 is YYNGEE. CDR3 in amino acids: CASSVDTFQETQYF. In DNA, the CDR3 is TGTGCCAGCAGCGTAGACACATTCCAAGAGACCCAGTACTTC.

This clonotype was seen a handful of times. CDR3 sequence (DNA): TGCGCCAGCAGCCTCAGGGTTCGCGACACTGAAGCTTTCTTT. This gives the protein CASSLRVRDTEAFF. This chain links TRBV4-3 with TRBJ1-1; D is possibly TRBD1 (5 bases). From germline, CDR1 is LGHNA and CDR2 YSLEER. The length of the CDR3 is 14 residues. V lost 4 bases to trimming and J lost 3 bases, with 12 bases between them.

This clonotype was picked up many times. The J gene is TRBJ1-6, the V gene TRBV18; tentative D call: TRBD1 (6 bases). This CDR3 has 17 amino acids. In germline, CDR1 is KGHSH, CDR2 LQKENI. V dropped 3 bases and J dropped 7 bases, with 19 bases sitting between them. The chain's CDR3 is CASSPLNQRTENSPLHF. The CDR3 DNA is TGTGCCAGCTCACCCCTTAATCAGAGGACAGAAAATTCACCCCTCCACTTT.

This clonotype was counted only a few times. This chain links TRBV10-2 with TRBJ1-1; D is unresolved. Germline loops: CDR1 WSHSY, CDR2 SAAADI. Trimming removed 8 bases from V and 1 base from J, with 8 bases in between. This CDR3 region has 12 residues. CDR3 amino acids: CASGTRNTEAFF. Written as DNA, the CDR3 is TGCGCCAGCGGAACCCGGAACACTGAAGCTTTCTTT.

The table lists this clonotype with a few counts. The rearrangement joins TRBV16 to TRBJ1-5; weak D call: TRBD1 (5 bases). Looked up from germline, CDR1 is KGHSY and CDR2 is FQNENV. V lost 5 bases and J lost 4, with 15 bases in between. The CDR3 totals 15 residues. CDR3 sequence reads: CASSGTSQPNQPQHF. Here the CDR3 DNA reads TGTGCCAGCAGCGGGACCAGCCAACCAAATCAGCCCCAGCATTTT.

This clonotype has at least ten counts. The chain carries TRBV10-3 and TRBJ2-3; D is unclear. Trimming took 5 bases from V and 4 from J, leaving 7 bases between them. CDR1 and CDR2 from the germline V gene are ENHRY and SYGVKD. The CDR3 totals 12 residues. The CDR3 protein is CAISPEADTQYF. CDR3 sequence (DNA): TGTGCCATCAGTCCCGAAGCAGATACGCAGTATTTT.